This is a list of T cell receptor beta chains from one sample in a study of CD8+ T cells in alopecia areata. The method was immunoSEQ multiplex PCR; TCRdb's version includes in-frame clones alone and lacks a portion of them. The sample holds some 150,000 clones, about four fifths seen once. Material: CD8+ T cells sorted from blood, obtained at week 4, from a patient treated with tofacitinib. The receptor source for this set is a human donor with alopecia areata. Each CDR3 is given with its conserved first and last residue. Fields, in order: V gene, clone size, J gene, CDR3 protein. A row's size may be missing; if present it is once, few, many or a size class.

TRBV27	NA	TRBJ2-5	CASSWQETQYF
TRBV7-9	NA	TRBJ1-2	CASSSLDWGYYGYTF
TRBV7-8	NA	TRBJ2-4	CASSKPGGAGNIQYF
TRBV7-9	NA	TRBJ2-5	CASSGGGGRIQETQYF
TRBV7-9	NA	TRBJ1-2	CASEPEGYGYTF
TRBV7-8	NA	TRBJ2-1	CASSPTGEENNEQFF
TRBV11-1	NA	TRBJ2-3	CASSSRAGGLTDTQYF
TRBV7-9	NA	TRBJ2-1	CASSGEVRVYNEQFF
TRBV6-5	NA	TRBJ2-1	CASSYGLAGPNEQFF
TRBV5-4	NA	TRBJ2-5	CASSPPYQETQYF
TRBV7-6	NA	TRBJ2-2	CASSETRAETGELFF
TRBV5-6	NA	TRBJ2-3	CASSRLAENTDTQYF
TRBV2	NA	TRBJ2-3	CASTDRVSTDTQYF
TRBV7-3	NA	TRBJ2-3	CASSLLAGGPDTQYF
TRBV6-1	NA	TRBJ2-1	CASNELADYNEQFF
TRBV9	NA	TRBJ2-7	CASSLTGNHEQYF
TRBV7-2	NA	TRBJ2-7	CASSPSYEQYF
TRBV7-9	NA	TRBJ2-1	CASSPTRGPPNEQFF
TRBV27	NA	TRBJ2-1	CASSRGPRNEQFF
TRBV30	NA	TRBJ2-4	CAWVPTGVYF
TRBV4-2	NA	TRBJ2-7	CASSPEGLAGLEQYF
TRBV29-1	few	TRBJ2-5	CSATSGDLGETQYF
TRBV2	NA	TRBJ2-7	CASSAGPYEQYF
TRBV10-1	NA	TRBJ2-5	CASSEAGEETQYF
TRBV4-3	NA	TRBJ2-7	CASSQDRARYYEQYF
TRBV29-1	NA	TRBJ2-1	CSVEWGTGEQFF
TRBV7-8	NA	TRBJ2-3	CASGLGTGGADTQYF
TRBV27	NA	TRBJ2-3	CASSFFEGQGPRTQYF
TRBV7-9	NA	TRBJ2-5	CASSLKGGQETQYF
TRBV7-8	NA	TRBJ2-1	CASSPLDTGYNEQFF
TRBV4-1	NA	TRBJ2-1	CASSQGRASGDNEQFF
TRBV29-1	NA	TRBJ2-1	CSGDGTGAYNEQFF
TRBV29-1	NA	TRBJ1-5	CAVGYSGNQPQHF